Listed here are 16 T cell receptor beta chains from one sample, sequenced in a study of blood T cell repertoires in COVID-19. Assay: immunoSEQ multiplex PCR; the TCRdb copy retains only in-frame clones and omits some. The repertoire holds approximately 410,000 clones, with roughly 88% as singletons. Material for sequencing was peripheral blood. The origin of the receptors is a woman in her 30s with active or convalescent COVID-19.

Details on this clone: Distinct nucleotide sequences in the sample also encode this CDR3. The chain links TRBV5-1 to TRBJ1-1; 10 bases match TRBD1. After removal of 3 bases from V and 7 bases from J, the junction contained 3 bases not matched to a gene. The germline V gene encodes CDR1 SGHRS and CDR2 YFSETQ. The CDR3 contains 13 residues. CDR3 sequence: CASSSGQGYEAFF. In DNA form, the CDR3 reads TGCGCCAGCAGCTCGGGACAGGGGTATGAAGCTTTCTTT.

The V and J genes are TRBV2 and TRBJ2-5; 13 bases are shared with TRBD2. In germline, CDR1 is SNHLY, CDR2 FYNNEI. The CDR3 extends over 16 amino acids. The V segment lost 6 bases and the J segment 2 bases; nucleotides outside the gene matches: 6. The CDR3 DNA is TGTGCCAGCAGCGAGGGACTAGCGGGGTTACAAGAGACCCAGTACTTC. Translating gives CASSEGLAGLQETQYF.

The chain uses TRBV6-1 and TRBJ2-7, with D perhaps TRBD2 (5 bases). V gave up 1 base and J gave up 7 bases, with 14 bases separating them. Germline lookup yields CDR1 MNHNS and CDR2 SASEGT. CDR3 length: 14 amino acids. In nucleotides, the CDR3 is TGTGCCAGCAGTGAAGGCGGTAGCACGGGGGAGCAGTACTTC. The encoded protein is CASSEGGSTGEQYF.

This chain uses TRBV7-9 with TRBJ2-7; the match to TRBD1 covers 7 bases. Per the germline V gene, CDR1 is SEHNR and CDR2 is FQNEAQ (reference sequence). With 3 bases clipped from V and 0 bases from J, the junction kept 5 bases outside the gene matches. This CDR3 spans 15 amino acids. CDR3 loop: CASSFPGQSSYEQYF. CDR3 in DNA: TGTGCCAGCAGCTTCCCGGGACAGAGCTCCTACGAGCAGTACTTC.

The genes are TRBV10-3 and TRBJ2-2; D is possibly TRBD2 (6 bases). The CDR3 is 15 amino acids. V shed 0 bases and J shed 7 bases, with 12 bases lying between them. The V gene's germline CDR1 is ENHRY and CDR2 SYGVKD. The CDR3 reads CAISESSGEIGELFF. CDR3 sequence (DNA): TGTGCCATCAGTGAGTCTTCGGGGGAGATCGGGGAGCTGTTTTTT.

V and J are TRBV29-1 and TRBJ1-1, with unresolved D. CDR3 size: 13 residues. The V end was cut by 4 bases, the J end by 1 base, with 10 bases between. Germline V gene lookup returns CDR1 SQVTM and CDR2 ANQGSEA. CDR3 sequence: CSVGGSANTEAFF. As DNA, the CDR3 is TGCAGCGTTGGAGGGTCTGCGAACACTGAAGCTTTCTTT.

The CDR3 DNA reads TGTGCCAGTAGTAGTACGGGACAGGGGTATAGCAATCAGCCCCAGCATTTT. Protein product: CASSSTGQGYSNQPQHF. The V and J genes are TRBV19 and TRBJ1-5; 10 bases map to TRBD1. V lost 4 bases to trimming and J lost 0 bases; unmatched junction nucleotides: 6. The CDR3 covers 17 residues. Germline assignment: CDR1 LNHDA and CDR2 SQIVND (reference sequence).

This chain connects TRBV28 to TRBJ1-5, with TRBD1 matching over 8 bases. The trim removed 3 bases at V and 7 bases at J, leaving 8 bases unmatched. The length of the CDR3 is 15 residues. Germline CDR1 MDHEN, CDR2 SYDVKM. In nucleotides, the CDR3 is TGTGCCAGCAGTTTTCCGGGACAGGTATTACAGCCCCAGCATTTT. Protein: CASSFPGQVLQPQHF.

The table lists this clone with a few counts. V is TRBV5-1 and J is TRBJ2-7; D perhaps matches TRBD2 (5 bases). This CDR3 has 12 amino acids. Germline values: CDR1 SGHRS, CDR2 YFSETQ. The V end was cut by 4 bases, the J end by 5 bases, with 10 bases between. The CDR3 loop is CASSGSGNEQYF. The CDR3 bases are TGCGCCAGCAGCGGGAGTGGAAACGAGCAGTACTTC.

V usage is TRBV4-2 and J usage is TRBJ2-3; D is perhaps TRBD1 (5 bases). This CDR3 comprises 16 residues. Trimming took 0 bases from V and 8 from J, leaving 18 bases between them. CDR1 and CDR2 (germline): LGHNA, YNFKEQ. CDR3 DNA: TGTGCCAGCAGCCAAGATACCTCAGGGTTTGCGGCTACGCAGTATTTT. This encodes CASSQDTSGFAATQYF.

In DNA form, the CDR3 reads TGTGCCAGCAGCTCTAATAGCAATCAGCCCCAGCATTTT. It is translated as CASSSNSNQPQHF. This chain connects TRBV7-8 to TRBJ1-5; D is uncertain. The ends were cut back, 4 bases at V and 0 bases at J, with 4 bases in the middle. Germline V lookup: CDR1 SGHVS, CDR2 FQNEAQ. The CDR3 totals 13 residues.

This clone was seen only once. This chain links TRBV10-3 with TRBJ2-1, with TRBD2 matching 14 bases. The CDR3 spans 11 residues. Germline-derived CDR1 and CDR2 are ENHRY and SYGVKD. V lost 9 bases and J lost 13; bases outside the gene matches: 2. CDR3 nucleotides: TGTGCCATGGGACTAGCGGGGGATCAGTTCTTC. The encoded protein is CAMGLAGDQFF.

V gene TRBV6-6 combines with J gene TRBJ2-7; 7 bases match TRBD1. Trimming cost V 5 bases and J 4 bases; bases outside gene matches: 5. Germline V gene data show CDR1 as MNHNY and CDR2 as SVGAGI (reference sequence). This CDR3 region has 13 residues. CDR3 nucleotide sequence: TGTGCCAGCAGTAGCGGACAGGAGTACGAGCAGTACTTC. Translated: CASSSGQEYEQYF.

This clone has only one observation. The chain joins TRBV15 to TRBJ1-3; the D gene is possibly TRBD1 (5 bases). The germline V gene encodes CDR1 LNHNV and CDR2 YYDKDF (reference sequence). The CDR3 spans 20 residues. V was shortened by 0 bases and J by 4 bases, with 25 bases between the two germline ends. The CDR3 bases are TGTGCCACCAGCAGAGATGTGGCAGGGCTTGATTTTGGTGGAGGAAACACCATATATTTT. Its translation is CATSRDVAGLDFGGGNTIYF.

CDR3 in amino acids: CASSRTANTEAFF. The CDR3 DNA follows: TGTGCCAGCAGCCGGACAGCAAACACTGAAGCTTTCTTT. The genes are TRBV3-1 (or the pseudogene TRBV3-2) and TRBJ1-1; D perhaps matches TRBD1 (6 bases). Germline V gene lookup returns CDR1 LGHDT and CDR2 YNNKEL (reference sequence). This CDR3 comprises 13 residues. The V end was cut by 4 bases, the J end by 2 bases, with 8 bases between.

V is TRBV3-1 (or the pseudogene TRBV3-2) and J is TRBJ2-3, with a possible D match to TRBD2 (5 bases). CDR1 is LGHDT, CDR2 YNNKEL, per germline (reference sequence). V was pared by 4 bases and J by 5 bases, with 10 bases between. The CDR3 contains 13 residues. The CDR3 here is CASSPYGVDTQYF. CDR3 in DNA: TGTGCCAGCAGCCCCTACGGGGTAGATACGCAGTATTTT.